Below are 17 T cell receptor beta chains sequenced from a single sample in a study of fetal regulatory T cell absence and autoimmunity. Sequenced by immunoSEQ multiplex PCR; TCRdb stores in-frame clones only, minus some. The data contain more than 90,000 clones, about two thirds of them singletons. Sequencing was performed on pancreas tissue. The receptor source for this set is a male donor with IPEX syndrome.

This clone was picked up one time. The rearrangement links TRBV5-1 to TRBJ1-2; weak D call: TRBD1 (6 bases). Between the trimmed V and J ends, which lost 4 bases and 1 base, there was a span of 14 bases. The CDR3 is made up of 15 amino acids. Germline-derived CDR1 and CDR2 are SGHRS and YFSETQ. In DNA, the CDR3 is TGCGCCAGCAGCCAGACCGACAGGAATAACTATGGCTACACCTTC. The encoded protein is CASSQTDRNNYGYTF.

CDR3 coding DNA: TGTGCCAGCAGTGAAACCCTAGGTTCCCAGTACTTC. This gives the protein CASSETLGSQYF. This chain links TRBV25-1 with TRBJ2-5; D not certain. V was clipped by 2 bases and J by 9 bases, with 10 bases between them. Germline V gene lookup returns CDR1 MGHDK and CDR2 SYGVNS. The CDR3 runs 12 residues.

The rearrangement links TRBV27 to TRBJ2-1; no definite D call. The CDR3 has 14 amino acids. The V end lost 5 bases, the J end lost 2 bases, and 10 bases lay between the germline ends. Germline-derived CDR1 and CDR2 are MNHEY and SMNVEV (reference sequence). CDR3 DNA sequence: TGTGCCAGCAGTCCGGGCCTCGCCTACAATGAGCAGTTCTTC. Amino acids: CASSPGLAYNEQFF.

This chain joins TRBV5-1 and TRBJ2-4; D is unclear. Germline V gives CDR1 SGHRS, CDR2 YFSETQ. The CDR3 consists of 14 residues. The germline V and J ends were trimmed by 0 bases and 0 bases, with 4 bases remaining between them. The CDR3 bases are TGCGCCAGCAGCTTGGACATAGCCAAAAACATTCAGTACTTC. It codes for CASSLDIAKNIQYF. Using reference TRBV5-1 and TRBJ2-4 for the parts outside the CDR3, the full variable domain is KAGVTQTPRYLIKTRGQQVTLSCSPISGHRSVSWYQQTPGQGLQFLFEYFSETQRNKGNFPGRFSGRQFSNSRSEMNVSTLELGDSALYLCASSLDIAKNIQYFGAGTRLSVL.

The chain recombines TRBV27 with TRBJ2-4; 9 bases match TRBD1. Unmatched junction bases numbered 3, after V lost 3 bases and J lost 6 bases. CDR3 size: 14 residues. Germline-derived CDR1 and CDR2 are MNHEY and SMNVEV (reference sequence). The CDR3 sequence is CASSFTGGVNIQYF. In DNA form, the CDR3 reads TGTGCCAGCAGTTTTACAGGGGGCGTAAACATTCAGTACTTC.

This clone was seen only a few times. The chain recombines TRBV7-2 with TRBJ2-5; TRBD2 matches 13 bases. V was pared by 3 bases and J by 5 bases, with 0 bases of the junction left unmatched. This CDR3 has 14 residues. Germline CDR1 SGHTA, CDR2 FQGNSA. The CDR3 region is CASSLTSGRETQYF. For the CDR3, the DNA is TGTGCCAGCAGCTTGACTAGCGGGAGGGAGACCCAGTACTTC.

J is TRBJ1-4 and V is TRBV12-5; 7 nucleotides match TRBD1. CDR3 length: 16 residues. V was clipped by 3 bases and J by 5 bases; unmatched bases: 9. The V gene's germline CDR1 is LGHNT and CDR2 FRNRAP. CDR3: CASGFRTGTENEKLFF. CDR3 in DNA: TGTGCTAGTGGTTTCAGAACCGGGACAGAAAATGAAAAACTGTTTTTT.

The rearrangement joins TRBV7-6 to TRBJ1-1, with D possibly TRBD1 on 6 matching bases. The CDR3 consists of 16 residues. V lost 5 bases and J 5 bases, leaving 21 bases between the germline ends. Germline values: CDR1 SGHVS, CDR2 FNYEAQ. This CDR3 reads CASSPPVWAGVTEAFF. CDR3 coding DNA: TGTGCCAGCAGCCCCCCCGTGTGGGCAGGGGTGACTGAAGCTTTCTTT.

In DNA form, the CDR3 reads TGCGCCAGCAGCTTGGTGGCGGGAACTGGGGCCAACGTCCTGACTTTC. Encoded protein: CASSLVAGTGANVLTF. The V call is TRBV5-1, the J call TRBJ2-6; possible D gene TRBD2, 6 bases. Germline V gene sequence: CDR1 SGHRS, CDR2 YFSETQ. The V end lost 0 bases, the J end lost 2 bases, and 9 bases lay between the germline ends. This CDR3 has 16 amino acids.

The gene calls are TRBV20-1 and TRBJ2-1, with D unclear. Trimming took off 6 bases at V and 5 bases at J, with 8 bases between the two ends. CDR1 is DFQATT and CDR2 is SNEGSKA in the germline V gene (reference sequence). The CDR3 length is 11 residues. CDR3 amino acids: CSAQQNNEQFF. The CDR3 coding sequence is TGCAGTGCGCAACAAAACAATGAGCAGTTCTTC.

The gene calls are TRBV5-6 and TRBJ1-2; D is unresolved. The CDR3 sequence is 13 residues long. Deletions cut 1 base from V and 4 bases from J, with 8 bases between. Per the germline V gene, CDR1 is SGHDT and CDR2 is YYEEEE. CDR3: CASSLRRTYGYTF. The CDR3 DNA sequence: TGTGCCAGCAGCTTGAGGCGGACCTATGGCTACACCTTC.

This chain links TRBV21-1 with TRBJ2-3; no check of the table's D call, TRBD2, against the DNA was made. TRBV21-1 is annotated as a pseudogene. The CDR3 is made up of 16 amino acids. Here the CDR3 reads CASSNRKPLGTDTQYF. DNA of the CDR3: TGTGCCAGCAGCAATAGGAAACCCCTAGGCACAGATACGCAGTATTTT.

The V gene is TRBV7-6, the J gene TRBJ2-1, with D tentatively TRBD1 or TRBD2 (6 bases each). The V and J ends lost 6 bases and 13 bases respectively, with 13 bases between them. Per germline, CDR1 SGHVS and CDR2 FNYEAQ. The length of the CDR3 is 11 residues. CDR3 in amino acids: CASSRRGPQFF. The CDR3 region has the DNA TGTGCCAGCAGTCGTCGGGGGCCCCAGTTCTTC.

The chain combines TRBV5-6 with TRBJ1-1; D remains ambiguous. The length of the CDR3 is 16 residues. Between the trimmed V and J ends, which lost 0 bases and 1 base, there was a span of 13 bases. Germline V gene data show CDR1 as SGHDT and CDR2 as YYEEEE. The DNA for the CDR3 is TGTGCCAGCAGCTTGGCCTTGGTAGGTGGGAACACTGAAGCTTTCTTT. Translation gives CASSLALVGGNTEAFF.

This clone was observed a few times. This chain uses TRBV19 with TRBJ1-4, with D hard to call. This CDR3 has 13 amino acids. Trimming removed 2 bases from V and 4 bases from J, with 5 bases in between. CDR1 is LNHDA and CDR2 is SQIVND in the germline V gene (reference sequence). CDR3: CASSIIVNEKLFF. DNA of the CDR3: TGTGCCAGTAGTATAATAGTTAATGAAAAACTGTTTTTT.

The chain carries TRBV18 and TRBJ2-2, with 10 bases aligning to TRBD1. The CDR3 covers 14 residues. Germline V gene sequence: CDR1 KGHSH, CDR2 LQKENI. Trimming cost V 4 bases and J 6 bases; bases outside gene matches: 2. CDR3 loop: CASSLGQGAGELFF. DNA of the CDR3: TGTGCCAGCTCACTCGGACAGGGGGCCGGGGAGCTGTTTTTT.

The rearrangement joins TRBV27 to TRBJ2-7, with a possible D match to TRBD2 (5 bases). With 5 bases removed from V and 0 bases from J, the gap between germline ends came to 11 bases. The CDR3 consists of 14 residues. CDR1 and CDR2 (germline): MNHEY, SMNVEV (reference sequence). The CDR3 DNA is TGTGCCAGCAGTACCTTGGGGAGCTCCTACGAGCAGTACTTC. This encodes CASSTLGSSYEQYF.